These 7 T cell receptor beta chains share one sample of origin, sequenced in a study of cytomegalovirus exposure and HLA in healthy donors. The PCR made use of 60 Vbeta and 13 Jbeta primers. Profiling relied on immunoSEQ multiplex PCR, and the TCRdb table lists in-frame clones only, not all of them. This table holds under 200,000 clones, 70% to 80% found once. Sequencing was carried out using PBMCs. Every receptor here comes from a man aged 30 to 39 in good health and CMV-seronegative.

The rearrangement links TRBV7-2 to TRBJ1-5; 10 bases line up with TRBD1. The junction had 10 bases not matched to a gene; V was cut back by 4 bases and J by 4 bases. The CDR3 sequence is 17 residues long. Germline CDR1 SGHTA, CDR2 FQGNSA. This CDR3 reads CASSSRAGQGQNQPQHF. The CDR3 DNA reads TGTGCCAGCAGCTCTCGGGCGGGACAGGGGCAAAATCAGCCCCAGCATTTT. Full variable domain (remainder filled in from reference TRBV7-2 and TRBJ1-5): GAGVSQSPSNKVTEKGKDVELRCDPISGHTALYWYRQSLGQGLEFLIYFQGNSAPDKSGLPSDRFSAERTGGSVSTLTIQRTQQEDSAVYLCASSSRAGQGQNQPQHFGDGTRLSIL.

The CDR3 here is CASSQGSKETQYF. DNA for the CDR3: TGCGCCAGCAGCCAAGGTAGTAAGGAGACCCAGTACTTC. This chain links TRBV4-1 with TRBJ2-5; D call uncertain. Germline CDR1 MGHRA, CDR2 YSYEKL. With 1 base removed from V and 5 bases from J, the gap between germline ends came to 8 bases. This CDR3 contains 13 residues.

The gene calls are TRBV19 and TRBJ2-3, with D perhaps matching TRBD2 (6 bases). CDR1 is LNHDA, CDR2 SQIVND, per germline (reference sequence). The CDR3 covers 18 residues. V lost 5 bases, J lost 4 bases, and 25 bases lay in between. CDR3 DNA: TGTGCCAGTAGTCGACCCGGAGGGCGGAGTCAAGGGGCAGATACGCAGTATTTT. Translating it yields CASSRPGGRSQGADTQYF.

V usage is TRBV9 and J usage is TRBJ2-7; D unclear. The ends were cut back, 4 bases at V and 0 bases at J, with 11 bases in the middle. Germline V gives CDR1 SGDLS, CDR2 YYNGEE. The CDR3 sequence is 14 residues long. CDR3 protein: CASSNDPGSYEQYF. The CDR3 region has the DNA TGTGCCAGCAGCAACGACCCGGGCTCCTACGAGCAGTACTTC.

The V and J genes are TRBV7-2 and TRBJ2-5; D is ambiguous. The CDR3 totals 12 residues. Trimming took off 5 bases at V and 4 bases at J, with 8 bases between the two ends. CDR1 and CDR2 (germline): SGHTA, FQGNSA. The CDR3 region is CASSRLGETQYF. The CDR3 DNA follows: TGTGCCAGCAGCCGCCTAGGAGAGACCCAGTACTTC.

This clone was detected only a few times. This sequence joins TRBV7-2 and TRBJ1-1; D perhaps matches TRBD1 (6 bases). V was shortened by 5 bases and J by 5 bases, with 18 bases between the two germline ends. Germline loops: CDR1 SGHTA, CDR2 FQGNSA. CDR3 length: 15 residues. This chain's CDR3 is CASSPQQGTRTEAFF. The CDR3, as DNA: TGTGCCAGCAGCCCTCAACAGGGAACGCGGACTGAAGCTTTCTTT.

The chain joins TRBV7-9 to TRBJ2-3, with a tentative D call TRBD2 (6 bases). The V gene lost 1 base and the J gene lost 5 bases, with 10 bases spanning the gap. The CDR3 extends over 14 amino acids. Germline V gene sequence: CDR1 SEHNR, CDR2 FQNEAQ (reference sequence). CDR3 residues: CASSLESSGDTQYF. For the CDR3, the DNA is TGTGCCAGCAGCTTAGAAAGTAGCGGAGATACGCAGTATTTT.